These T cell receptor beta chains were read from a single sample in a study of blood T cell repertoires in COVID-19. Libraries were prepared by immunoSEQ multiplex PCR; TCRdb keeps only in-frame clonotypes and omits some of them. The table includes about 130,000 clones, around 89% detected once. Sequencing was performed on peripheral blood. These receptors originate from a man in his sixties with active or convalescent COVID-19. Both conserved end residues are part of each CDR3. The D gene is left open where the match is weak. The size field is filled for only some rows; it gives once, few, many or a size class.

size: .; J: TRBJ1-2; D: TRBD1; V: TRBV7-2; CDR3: CASSYRGANYGYTF; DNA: TGTGCCAGCAGCTACAGGGGAGCTAACTATGGCTACACCTTC
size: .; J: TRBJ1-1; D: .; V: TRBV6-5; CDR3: CASSSRAGNTEAFF; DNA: TGTGCCAGCAGTTCCCGAGCCGGGAACACTGAAGCTTTCTTT
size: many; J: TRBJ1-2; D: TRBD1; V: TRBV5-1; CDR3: CASSVDRASNYGYTF; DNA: TGCGCCAGCAGTGTCGACAGGGCGTCTAACTATGGCTACACCTTC
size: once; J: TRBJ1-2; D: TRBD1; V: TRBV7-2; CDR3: CASSSAPGQRIANYGYTF; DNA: TGTGCCAGCAGCTCTGCTCCGGGACAGCGCATAGCTAACTATGGCTACACCTTC
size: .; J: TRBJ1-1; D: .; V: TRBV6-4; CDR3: CASSERGTNTEAFF; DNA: TGTGCCAGCAGTGAACGGGGTACGAACACTGAAGCTTTCTTT
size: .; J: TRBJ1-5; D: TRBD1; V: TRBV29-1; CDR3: CSVGFNRGEGPQHF; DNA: TGCAGCGTCGGGTTCAACAGGGGAGAGGGGCCCCAGCATTTT
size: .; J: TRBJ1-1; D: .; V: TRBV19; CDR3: CARRGKNTEAFF; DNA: TGTGCCAGGAGAGGGAAAAACACTGAAGCTTTCTTT
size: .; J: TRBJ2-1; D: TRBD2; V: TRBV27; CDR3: CASFRLAGYNEQFF; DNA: TGTGCCAGTTTTCGACTAGCGGGATACAATGAGCAGTTCTTC
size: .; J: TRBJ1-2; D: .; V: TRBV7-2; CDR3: CASSPGAGVPNYGYTF; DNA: TGTGCCAGCAGCCCGGGAGCGGGGGTCCCAAACTATGGCTACACCTTC
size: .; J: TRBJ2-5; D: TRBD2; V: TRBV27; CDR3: CASTRTSRGETQYF; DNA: TGTGCCAGCACCCGGACTAGTCGGGGAGAGACCCAGTACTTC
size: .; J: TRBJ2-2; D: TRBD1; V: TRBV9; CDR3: CASKQGPANTGELFF; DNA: TGTGCCAGCAAACAGGGGCCCGCGAACACCGGGGAGCTGTTTTTT
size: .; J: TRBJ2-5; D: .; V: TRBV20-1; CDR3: CSASQTGETQYF; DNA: TGCAGTGCTAGTCAGACTGGGGAGACCCAGTACTTC
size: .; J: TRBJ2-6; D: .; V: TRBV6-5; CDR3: CASSYYRSSGANVLTF; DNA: TGTGCCAGCAGTTACTATAGGAGCTCTGGGGCCAACGTCCTGACTTTC
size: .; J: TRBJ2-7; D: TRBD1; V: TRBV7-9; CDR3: CASSPLTGTYEQYF; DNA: TGTGCCAGCAGTCCCTTGACAGGGACCTACGAGCAGTACTTC
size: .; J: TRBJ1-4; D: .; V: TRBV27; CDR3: CASSFSGGQNEKLFF; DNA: TGTGCCAGCAGTTTTTCGGGGGGCCAAAATGAAAAACTGTTTTTT
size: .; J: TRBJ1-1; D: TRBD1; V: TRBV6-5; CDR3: CASRDTTGDTEAFF; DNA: TGTGCCAGCAGGGATACGACAGGGGACACTGAAGCTTTCTTT
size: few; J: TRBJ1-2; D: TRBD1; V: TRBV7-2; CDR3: CASSLTGQVLRGYGYTF; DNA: TGTGCCAGCAGCTTAACGGGACAGGTCCTGCGCGGCTATGGCTACACCTTC
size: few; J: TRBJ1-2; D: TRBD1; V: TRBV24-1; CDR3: CATSDSGTGNNGYTF; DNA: TGTGCCACCAGTGATTCCGGGACAGGTAACAATGGCTACACCTTC
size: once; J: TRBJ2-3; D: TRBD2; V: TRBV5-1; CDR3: CASSSGGGPTATDTQYF; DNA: TGCGCCAGCAGTAGTGGCGGGGGACCCACGGCCACAGATACGCAGTATTTT
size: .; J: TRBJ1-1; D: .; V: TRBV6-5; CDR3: CASSLGQRYTEAFF; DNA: TGTGCCAGCAGTCTAGGACAGCGCTACACTGAAGCTTTCTTT
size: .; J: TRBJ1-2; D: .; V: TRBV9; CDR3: CASSVVAGGYTF; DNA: TGTGCCAGCAGCGTCGTGGCGGGTGGCTACACCTTC
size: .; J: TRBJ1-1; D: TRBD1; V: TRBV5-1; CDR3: CASIIGTGGNTEAFF; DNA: TGCGCCAGCATAATTGGTACAGGGGGAAACACTGAAGCTTTCTTT
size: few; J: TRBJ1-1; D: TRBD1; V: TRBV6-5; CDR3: CASSRGLDTEAFF; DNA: TGTGCCAGCTCAAGGGGGCTCGACACTGAAGCTTTCTTT
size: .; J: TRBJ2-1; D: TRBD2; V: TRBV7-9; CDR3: CASSLRLAGAGNEQFF; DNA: TGTGCCAGCAGCTTAAGGCTAGCGGGGGCCGGGAATGAGCAGTTCTTC
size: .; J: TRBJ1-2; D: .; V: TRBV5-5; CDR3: CASSLSNPPGVYGYTF; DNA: TGTGCCAGCAGCCTATCGAACCCTCCAGGGGTCTATGGCTACACCTTC
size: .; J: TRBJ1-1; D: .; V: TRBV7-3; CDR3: CASSLRQNTEAFF; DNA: TGTGCCAGCAGCCTCCGACAGAACACTGAAGCTTTCTTT
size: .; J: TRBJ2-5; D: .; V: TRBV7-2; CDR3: CASSLSSQETQYF; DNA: TGTGCCAGCAGCCTCTCCAGTCAAGAGACCCAGTACTTC
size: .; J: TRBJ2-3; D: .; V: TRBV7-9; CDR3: CASSFSGGSTDTQYF; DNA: TGTGCCAGCAGTTTTAGCGGCGGTAGCACAGATACGCAGTATTTT
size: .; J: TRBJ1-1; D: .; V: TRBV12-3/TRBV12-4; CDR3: CASTAGSTEAFF; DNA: TGTGCCAGCACCGCCGGGTCCACTGAAGCTTTCTTT
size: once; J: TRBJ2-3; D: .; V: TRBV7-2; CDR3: CASSLVTSQFDTQYF; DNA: TGTGCCAGCAGCTTAGTTACTAGCCAGTTCGATACGCAGTATTTT
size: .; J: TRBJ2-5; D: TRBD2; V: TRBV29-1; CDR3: CSVGGLAGEETQYF; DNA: TGCAGCGTTGGGGGACTAGCGGGGGAAGAGACCCAGTACTTC
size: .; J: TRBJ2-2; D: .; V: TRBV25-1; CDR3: CASSDETMNTGELFF; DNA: TGTGCCAGCAGTGATGAGACAATGAACACCGGGGAGCTGTTTTTT
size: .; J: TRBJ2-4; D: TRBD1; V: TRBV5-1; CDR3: CASSLRHRQGAKNIQYF; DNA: TGCGCCAGCAGCTTAAGGCATCGGCAGGGGGCAAAAAACATTCAGTACTTC
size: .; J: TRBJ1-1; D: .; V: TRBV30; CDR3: CAWREGQGTEAFF; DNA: TGTGCCTGGAGGGAGGGCCAGGGCACTGAAGCTTTCTTT
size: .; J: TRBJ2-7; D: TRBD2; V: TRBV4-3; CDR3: CASSQTVIGTSGRTSSYEQYF; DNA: TGCGCCAGCAGCCAGACCGTAATCGGGACTAGCGGGAGGACTAGCTCCTACGAGCAGTACTTC
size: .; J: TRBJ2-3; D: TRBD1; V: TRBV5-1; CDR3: CASSTGQSTDTQYF; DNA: TGCGCCAGCAGCACGGGACAGAGCACAGATACGCAGTATTTT
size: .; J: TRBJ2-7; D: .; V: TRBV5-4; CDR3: CASSDPTREAYEQYF; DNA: TGTGCCAGCAGCGACCCGACCCGTGAGGCCTACGAGCAGTACTTC
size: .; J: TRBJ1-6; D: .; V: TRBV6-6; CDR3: CASSSGGGPNSPLHF; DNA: TGTGCCAGCAGTTCGGGGGGAGGCCCCAATTCACCCCTCCACTTT
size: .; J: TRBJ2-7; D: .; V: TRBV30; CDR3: CAWTRAQRREQYF; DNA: TGTGCCTGGACCCGGGCCCAGCGGCGCGAGCAGTACTTC
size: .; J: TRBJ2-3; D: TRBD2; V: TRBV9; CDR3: CASSVGRGGQIPDTQYF; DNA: TGTGCCAGCAGCGTAGGGCGGGGGGGCCAGATCCCAGATACGCAGTATTTT
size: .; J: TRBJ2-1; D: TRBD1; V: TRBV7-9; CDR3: CASSFNTGGNEQFF; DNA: TGTGCCAGCAGCTTCAACACAGGGGGCAATGAGCAGTTCTTC
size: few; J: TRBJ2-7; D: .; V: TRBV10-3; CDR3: CAISSFDSALYEQYF; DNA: TGTGCCATCAGCTCCTTCGACAGTGCACTCTACGAGCAGTACTTC
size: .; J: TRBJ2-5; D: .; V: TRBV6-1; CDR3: CATLKSSTVGETQYF; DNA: TGTGCCACTCTCAAAAGTTCGACAGTGGGAGAGACCCAGTACTTC
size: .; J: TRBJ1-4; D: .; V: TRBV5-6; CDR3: CASSQSGKLFF; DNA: TGTGCCAGCAGCCAGTCGGGAAAACTGTTTTTT
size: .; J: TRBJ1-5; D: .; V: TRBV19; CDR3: CASSIPDSLPRPQHF; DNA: TGTGCCAGTAGTATACCGGACAGCCTTCCCAGGCCCCAGCATTTT
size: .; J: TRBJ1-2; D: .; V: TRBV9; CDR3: CASSQMRGYTF; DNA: TGTGCCAGCAGCCAGATGAGGGGCTACACCTTC
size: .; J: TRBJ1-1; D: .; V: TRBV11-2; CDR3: CASSSTGERSTEAFF; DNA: TGTGCCAGCAGCTCTACGGGGGAAAGGAGCACTGAAGCTTTCTTT
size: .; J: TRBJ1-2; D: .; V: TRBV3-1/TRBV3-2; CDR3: CASSQDAISRYGYTF; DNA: TGTGCCAGCAGCCAAGATGCGATATCCAGGTACGGCTACACCTTC
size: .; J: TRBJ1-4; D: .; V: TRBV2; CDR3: CASGGNEKLFF; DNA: TGTGCCAGCGGGGGGAATGAAAAACTGTTTTTT
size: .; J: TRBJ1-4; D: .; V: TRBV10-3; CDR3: CAISESSDPTNEKLFF; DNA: TGTGCCATCAGTGAGTCGAGCGATCCAACTAATGAAAAACTGTTTTTT
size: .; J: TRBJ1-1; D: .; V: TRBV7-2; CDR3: CASSLFRGEAFF; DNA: TGTGCCAGCAGCTTATTCAGGGGTGAAGCTTTCTTT